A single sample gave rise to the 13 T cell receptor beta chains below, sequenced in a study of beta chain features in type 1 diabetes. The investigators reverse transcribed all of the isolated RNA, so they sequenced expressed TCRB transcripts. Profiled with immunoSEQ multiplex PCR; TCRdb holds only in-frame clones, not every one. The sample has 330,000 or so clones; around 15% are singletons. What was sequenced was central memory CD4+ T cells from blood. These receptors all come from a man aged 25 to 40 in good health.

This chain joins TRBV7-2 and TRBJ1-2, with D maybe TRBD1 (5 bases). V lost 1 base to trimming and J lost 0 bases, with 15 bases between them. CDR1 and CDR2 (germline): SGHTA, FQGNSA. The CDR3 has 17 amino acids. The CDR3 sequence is CASSLDGQSYTNYGYTF. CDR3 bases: TGTGCCAGCAGCTTAGACGGACAATCTTATACTAACTATGGCTACACCTTC. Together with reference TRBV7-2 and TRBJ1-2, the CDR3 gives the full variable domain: GAGVSQSPSNKVTEKGKDVELRCDPISGHTALYWYRQSLGQGLEFLIYFQGNSAPDKSGLPSDRFSAERTGGSVSTLTIQRTQQEDSAVYLCASSLDGQSYTNYGYTFGSGTRLTVV.

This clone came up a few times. DNA for the CDR3: TGTGCCAGCAGCACGAGTCTCAATGAGCAGTTCTTC. Translating gives CASSTSLNEQFF. V usage is TRBV7-8 and J usage is TRBJ2-1; no firm D call. The CDR3 length is 12 residues. Germline loops: CDR1 SGHVS, CDR2 FQNEAQ. The V gene lost 5 bases and the J gene lost 6 bases, with 8 bases spanning the gap.

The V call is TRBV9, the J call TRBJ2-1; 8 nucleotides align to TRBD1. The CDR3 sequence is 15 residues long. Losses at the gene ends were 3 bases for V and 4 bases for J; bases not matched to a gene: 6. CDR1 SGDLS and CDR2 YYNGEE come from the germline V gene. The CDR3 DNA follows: TGTGCCAGCAGCGCCCGGGACAGGACGTACAATGAGCAGTTCTTC. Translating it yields CASSARDRTYNEQFF.

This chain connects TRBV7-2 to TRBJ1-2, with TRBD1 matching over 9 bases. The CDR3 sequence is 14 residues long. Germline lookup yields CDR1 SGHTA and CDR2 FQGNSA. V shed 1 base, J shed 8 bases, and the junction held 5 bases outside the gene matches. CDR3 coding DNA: TGTGCCAGCAGCTTAGAGACTGGACAGGGGGGCTACACCTTC. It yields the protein CASSLETGQGGYTF. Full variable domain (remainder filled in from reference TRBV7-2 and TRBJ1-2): GAGVSQSPSNKVTEKGKDVELRCDPISGHTALYWYRQSLGQGLEFLIYFQGNSAPDKSGLPSDRFSAERTGGSVSTLTIQRTQQEDSAVYLCASSLETGQGGYTFGSGTRLTVV.

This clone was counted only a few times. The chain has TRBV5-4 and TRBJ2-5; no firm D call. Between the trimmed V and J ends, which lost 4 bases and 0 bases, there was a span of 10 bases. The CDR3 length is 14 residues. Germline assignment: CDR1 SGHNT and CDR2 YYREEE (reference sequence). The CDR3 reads CASSPNKYQETQYF. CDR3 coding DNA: TGTGCCAGCAGCCCGAATAAGTACCAAGAGACCCAGTACTTC.

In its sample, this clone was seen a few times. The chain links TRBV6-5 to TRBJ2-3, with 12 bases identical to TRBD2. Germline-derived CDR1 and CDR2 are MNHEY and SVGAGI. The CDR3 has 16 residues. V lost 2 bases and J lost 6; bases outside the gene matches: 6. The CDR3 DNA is TGTGCCAGCAGTTACGGGGGACTAGCGGGCGGGGATACGCAGTATTTT. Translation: CASSYGGLAGGDTQYF.

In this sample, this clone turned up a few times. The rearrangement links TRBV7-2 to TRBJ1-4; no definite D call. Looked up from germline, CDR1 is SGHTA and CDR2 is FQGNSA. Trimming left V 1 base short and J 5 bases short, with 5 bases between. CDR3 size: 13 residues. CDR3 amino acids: CASSLGPNEKLFF. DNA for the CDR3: TGTGCCAGCAGCTTAGGCCCGAATGAAAAACTGTTTTTT.

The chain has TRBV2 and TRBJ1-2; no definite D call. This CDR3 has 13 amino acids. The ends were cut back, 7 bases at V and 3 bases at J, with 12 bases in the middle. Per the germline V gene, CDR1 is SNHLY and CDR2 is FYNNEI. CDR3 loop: CASKVDGYYGYTF. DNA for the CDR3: TGTGCCAGCAAGGTGGACGGCTACTATGGCTACACCTTC.

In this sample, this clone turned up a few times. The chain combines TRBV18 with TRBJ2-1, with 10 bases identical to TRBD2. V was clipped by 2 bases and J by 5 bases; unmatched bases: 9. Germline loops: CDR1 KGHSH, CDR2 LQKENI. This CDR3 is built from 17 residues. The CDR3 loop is CASSPFGSGLADNEQFF. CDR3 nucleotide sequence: TGTGCCAGCTCACCATTTGGATCTGGACTAGCGGACAATGAGCAGTTCTTC.

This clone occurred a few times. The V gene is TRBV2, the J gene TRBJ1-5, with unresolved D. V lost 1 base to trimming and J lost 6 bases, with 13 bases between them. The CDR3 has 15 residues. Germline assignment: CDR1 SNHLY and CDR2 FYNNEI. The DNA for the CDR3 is TGTGCCAGCAGTGAAGATTTGGGGTTTGGTCAGCCCCAGCATTTT. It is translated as CASSEDLGFGQPQHF.

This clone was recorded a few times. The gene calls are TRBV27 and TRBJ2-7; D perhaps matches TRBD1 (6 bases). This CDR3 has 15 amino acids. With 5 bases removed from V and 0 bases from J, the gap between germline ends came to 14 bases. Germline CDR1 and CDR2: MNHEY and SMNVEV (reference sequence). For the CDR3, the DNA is TGTGCCAGCAGTACCGGGACACGCGTCTCCTACGAGCAGTACTTC. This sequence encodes CASSTGTRVSYEQYF.

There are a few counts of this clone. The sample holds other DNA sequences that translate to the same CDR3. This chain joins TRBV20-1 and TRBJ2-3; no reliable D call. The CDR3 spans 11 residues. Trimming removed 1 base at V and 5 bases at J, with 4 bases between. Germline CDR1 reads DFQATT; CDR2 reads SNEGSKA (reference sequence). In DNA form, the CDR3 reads TGCAGTGCTAGAGTGGGAGATACGCAGTATTTT. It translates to CSARVGDTQYF.

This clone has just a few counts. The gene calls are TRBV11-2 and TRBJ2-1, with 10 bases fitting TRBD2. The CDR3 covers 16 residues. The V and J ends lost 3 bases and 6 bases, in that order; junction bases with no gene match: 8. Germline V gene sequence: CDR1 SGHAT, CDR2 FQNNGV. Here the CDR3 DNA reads TGTGCCAGCAGCTTTCAGCAGCGGGAGGGCCGCAATGAGCAGTTCTTC. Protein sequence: CASSFQQREGRNEQFF.